This T cell receptor beta chain is drawn from a study of PD-1 blockade in classical Hodgkin lymphoma. Profiled with immunoSEQ multiplex PCR; TCRdb holds only in-frame clones, not every one. The sample consists of tens of thousands of clones, 85% to 90% of them appearing once. Brentuximab vedotin exposure varied, and every patient relapsed after autologous stem cell transplantation. Germline V gene sequence: CDR1 LNHDA, CDR2 SQIVND (reference sequence). The CDR3 covers 15 residues. The ends were cut back, 6 bases at V and 2 bases at J, with 16 bases in the middle. The receptor was derived from a human donor with classical Hodgkin lymphoma. Sequencing used peripheral blood mononuclear cells (PBMCs), obtained at baseline. The V call is TRBV19, the J call TRBJ2-5; weak D call: TRBD2 (7 bases). Here the CDR3 DNA reads TGTGCCAGTAGGGCCCGGCGGGGGCCACAAGAGACCCAGTACTTC. Translated, it gives CASRARRGPQETQYF.